This TCR beta chain was obtained from a study of CD8+ T cells in alopecia areata. For the study at large: Oral tofacitinib, 5 to 10 mg twice daily, was given in an open-label trial.

The CDR3 is made up of 10 amino acids. Trimming pared 6 bases from V and 7 bases from J, leaving 3 bases between. The germline CDR1 and CDR2 sequences are SEHNR and FQNEAQ (reference sequence). The treatment was: oral pan-JAK inhibitor, 5-10 mg twice daily. Researchers gathered lesional scalp punch biopsies and peripheral blood from patients with alopecia areata. The authors extracted RNA and reverse transcribed it into cDNA as the sequencing template. Sequenced by immunoSEQ multiplex PCR; TCRdb stores in-frame clones only, minus some. The sample consists of some 150,000 clones, roughly four fifths of them appearing once. Concerning this clone itself: Its antigen is not identified.

Findings of the study overall: Since there was just one nonresponder, nobody can yet say how baseline CD8+ expansion ties to response.

This sequence originates from a human donor with alopecia areata. The material was CD8+ T cells sorted from blood, obtained at week 4, from a patient treated with tofacitinib. The chain joins TRBV7-9 to TRBJ2-2; D unresolved. CDR3 residues: CASSLGELFF. The CDR3 DNA follows: TGTGCCAGCAGTCTCGGGGAGCTGTTTTTT.